This T cell receptor beta chain was retrieved from a study of T cells after yellow fever vaccination. CDR3 length equals 13 residues. Germline loops: CDR1 SGHVS, CDR2 FQNEAQ. Between the trimmed V and J ends, which lost 1 base and 5 bases, there was a span of 9 bases. This clonotype has only a few counts. Using its own MiXCR run on the 5' RACE reads, TCRdb lists one record per CDR3 protein. The sample carries hundreds of thousands of distinct CDR3 sequences, approximately 6% recorded once. The source of this sequence is a man aged 25-45 years who received the YFV17D yellow fever vaccine. Sequences were derived from PBMCs, sampled 5 days after the yellow fever booster vaccination. The chain combines TRBV7-8 with TRBJ2-7; D unresolved. CDR3 amino acids: CASSLVFGNEQYF. DNA of the CDR3: TGTGCCAGCAGCTTAGTTTTTGGGAACGAGCAGTACTTC.